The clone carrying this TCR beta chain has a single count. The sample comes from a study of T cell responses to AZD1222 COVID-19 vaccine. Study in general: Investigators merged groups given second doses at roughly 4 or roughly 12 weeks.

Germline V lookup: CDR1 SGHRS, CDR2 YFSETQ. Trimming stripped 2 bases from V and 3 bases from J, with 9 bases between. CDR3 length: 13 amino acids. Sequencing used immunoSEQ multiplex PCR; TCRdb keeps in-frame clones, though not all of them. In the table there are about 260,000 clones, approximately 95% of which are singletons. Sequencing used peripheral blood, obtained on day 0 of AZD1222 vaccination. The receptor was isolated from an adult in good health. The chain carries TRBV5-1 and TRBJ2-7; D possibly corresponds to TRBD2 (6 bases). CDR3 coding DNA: TGCGCCAGCAGCTTCGGAGGGAACTACGAGCAGTACTTC. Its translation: CASSFGGNYEQYF.